This T cell receptor (beta chain) was retrieved from a study of cytomegalovirus exposure and HLA in healthy donors. This clone was detected only once. Use of 60 Vbeta and 13 Jbeta primers characterized the PCR. Produced via immunoSEQ multiplex PCR; TCRdb's table is partial and in-frame only. There are about 150,000 clones in the sample; approximately 77% occur only once, and roughly 1.4% lies in the top ten. Germline V lookup: CDR1 MNHEY, CDR2 SVGAGI. V was clipped by 5 bases and J by 5 bases; unmatched bases: 4. The CDR3 contains 13 residues. Source material: PBMCs. The receptor was isolated from a man aged 18 to 35 in good health and CMV-seronegative. The chain couples TRBV6-5 to TRBJ1-2; 8 bases align to TRBD1. The CDR3 here is CASSQGTGYGYTF. The CDR3 region has the DNA TGTGCCAGCAGTCAGGGGACAGGATATGGCTACACCTTC.